A single sample gave rise to the 30 T cell receptor beta chains below, sequenced in a study of beta chain features in type 1 diabetes. Study-level points and caveats: Moderate but significant shortening of TCRB CDR3s was recorded in all four CD4+ subsets from Type 1 diabetes patients.

Reverse transcribing all isolated RNA meant expressed TCRB transcripts were sequenced. The data were produced by immunoSEQ multiplex PCR, yet TCRdb's version contains in-frame clones alone and is incomplete. The top ten hold 0.017% of the sample, which has roughly 300,000 clones, approximately 14% seen once. No antigen has been identified for these receptors. The sequencing sample was made of naive CD4+ T cells from blood. These receptors came from a man aged 25 to 40 with type 1 diabetes.

This chain links TRBV6-5 with TRBJ1-5; D might be TRBD1 (5 bases). Germline V gene sequence: CDR1 MNHEY, CDR2 SVGAGI. V was trimmed by 0 bases and J by 5 bases, leaving 11 bases between them. The CDR3 length is 15 residues. The CDR3 nucleotides read TGTGCCAGCAGTTACTCAGCAGGGACTGATCAGCCCCAGCATTTT. Protein sequence: CASSYSAGTDQPQHF.

V usage is TRBV7-3 and J usage is TRBJ2-3; tentatively, D is TRBD2 (6 bases). The germline gives CDR1 SGHTA, CDR2 FQGTGA. The CDR3 spans 14 residues. Trimming stripped 3 bases from V and 2 bases from J, with 9 bases between. Here the CDR3 reads CASSFSGATDTQYF. The CDR3 DNA reads TGTGCCAGCAGCTTTAGCGGCGCCACAGATACGCAGTATTTT.

J is TRBJ1-4 and V is TRBV4-2; weak D call: TRBD1 (5 bases). Per the germline V gene, CDR1 is LGHNA and CDR2 is YNFKEQ. The CDR3 is made up of 15 amino acids. V gave up 1 base and J gave up 5 bases, with 11 bases separating them. Here the CDR3 DNA reads TGTGCCAGCAGCCAAGGAAGGGGAGGGAATGAAAAACTGTTTTTT. This encodes CASSQGRGGNEKLFF.

Only a few counts were recorded for this clone. The chain couples TRBV5-1 to TRBJ2-1; TRBD1 is a possible D gene (5 bases). V dropped 6 bases and J dropped 4 bases, with 8 bases sitting between them. Germline lookup yields CDR1 SGHRS and CDR2 YFSETQ. CDR3 length: 12 amino acids. The CDR3 nucleotides read TGCGCCAGCATGGACACATACAATGAGCAGTTCTTC. Amino acid sequence: CASMDTYNEQFF.

This clone showed up just a few times. V gene TRBV28 combines with J gene TRBJ2-7, with TRBD1 matching over 7 bases. Trimming at V came to 6 bases and at J to 3 bases, leaving 2 bases not matched to a gene. Germline V gene sequence: CDR1 MDHEN, CDR2 SYDVKM. CDR3 length: 12 residues. For the CDR3, the DNA is TGTGCCAGCAGGCGACAGGGCTACGAGCAGTACTTC. Translated, it gives CASRRQGYEQYF.

About this clone: The same CDR3 is also encoded by other DNA sequences in this sample. This chain uses TRBV7-9 with TRBJ1-1; TRBD1 might be the D (6 bases). The CDR3 is 14 residues long. Germline V lookup: CDR1 SEHNR, CDR2 FQNEAQ (reference sequence). The V gene lost 2 bases and the J gene lost 1 base, with 8 bases spanning the gap. The CDR3, as DNA: TGTGCCAGCAGCTTAACAGGGAGGAACACTGAAGCTTTCTTT. Translating gives CASSLTGRNTEAFF.

This clone was seen only a few times. The junction shows a germline mismatch at one end, possibly a read error. V gene TRBV2 combines with J gene TRBJ2-3; D possibly corresponds to TRBD1 (6 bases). This CDR3 region has 11 residues. Germline-derived CDR1 and CDR2 are SNHLY and FYNNEI. The CDR3, as DNA: TGTGCCAGCGTTAGGGGCAGGGGCCACAATTTT. It is translated as CASVRGRGHNF.

This chain connects TRBV28 to TRBJ1-2, with a tentative D call TRBD1 (6 bases). The germline CDR1 and CDR2 sequences are MDHEN and SYDVKM. The CDR3 has 15 amino acids. Trimming removed 5 bases at V and 2 bases at J, with 15 bases between. CDR3 amino acids: CASSPSTGQNYGYTF. The CDR3, as DNA: TGTGCCAGCAGTCCCTCCACAGGACAGAACTATGGCTACACCTTC.

This clone has more than one count but fewer than ten. The chain is built from TRBV9 and TRBJ2-1; 7 bases align to TRBD2. CDR3 length: 16 amino acids. The V and J ends lost 0 bases and 4 bases, in that order; junction bases with no gene match: 7. CDR1 is SGDLS and CDR2 is YYNGEE in the germline V gene. The DNA for the CDR3 is TGTGCCAGCAGCGTAGGCGGGACTACCGTTTACAATGAGCAGTTCTTC. Translated, it gives CASSVGGTTVYNEQFF.

This rearrangement joins TRBV5-1 to TRBJ1-5; D is ambiguous. CDR3 size: 14 residues. Per germline, CDR1 SGHRS and CDR2 YFSETQ. With 4 bases removed from V and 4 bases from J, the gap between germline ends came to 12 bases. The CDR3 region is CASSEDGRNQPQHF. The CDR3 coding sequence is TGCGCCAGCAGCGAGGACGGGAGAAATCAGCCCCAGCATTTT. Drawing the rest from reference TRBV5-1 and TRBJ1-5, the complete variable domain is KAGVTQTPRYLIKTRGQQVTLSCSPISGHRSVSWYQQTPGQGLQFLFEYFSETQRNKGNFPGRFSGRQFSNSRSEMNVSTLELGDSALYLCASSEDGRNQPQHFGDGTRLSIL.

The V call is TRBV5-1, the J call TRBJ2-7; D possibly corresponds to TRBD2 (5 bases). Trimming cost V 4 bases and J 0 bases, with 14 bases left between them. Germline V gene sequence: CDR1 SGHRS, CDR2 YFSETQ. The CDR3 extends over 15 amino acids. CDR3 DNA: TGCGCCAGCAGCCCCTCCCCGGGAAGCTCCTACGAGCAGTACTTC. This sequence encodes CASSPSPGSSYEQYF.

The DNA of the CDR3 is TGTGCCAGCAGTGAAATAACAGGGCAAGAGACCCAGTACTTC. Translated, it gives CASSEITGQETQYF. V is TRBV2 and J is TRBJ2-5; tentative D call: TRBD1 (6 bases). Trimming removed 2 bases at V and 2 bases at J, with 9 bases between. The length of the CDR3 is 14 residues. CDR1 SNHLY and CDR2 FYNNEI come from the germline V gene.

The V gene is TRBV2, the J gene TRBJ2-7; possibly TRBD2 for D (5 bases). This CDR3 is 15 amino acids long. V lost 7 bases and J 2 bases, leaving 18 bases between the germline ends. Germline lookup yields CDR1 SNHLY and CDR2 FYNNEI. The CDR3 here is CASILRELLPYEQYF. The DNA of the CDR3 is TGTGCCAGCATCCTACGGGAACTACTGCCCTACGAGCAGTACTTC.

The rearrangement links TRBV4-2 to TRBJ1-2; 8 positions agree with TRBD1. Germline CDR1 is LGHNA and CDR2 is YNFKEQ. The CDR3 runs 15 residues. J was trimmed by 6 bases and V by 4 bases; bases with no gene match: 10. CDR3 sequence reads: CASSPEGAGGDGYTF. CDR3 coding DNA: TGTGCCAGCAGCCCGGAGGGGGCAGGGGGCGATGGCTACACCTTC.

This clone was seen only a few times. The genes are TRBV7-9 and TRBJ2-2; a weak D match, TRBD1 (5 bases). The CDR3 runs to 17 residues. CDR1 and CDR2 (germline): SEHNR, FQNEAQ (reference sequence). V was shortened by 2 bases and J by 5 bases, with 18 bases between the two germline ends. In DNA, the CDR3 is TGTGCCAGCAGCTTATTCCTGGCGGTGGGGCTAACCGGGGAGCTGTTTTTT. Its translation is CASSLFLAVGLTGELFF.

J is TRBJ2-7 and V is TRBV7-8; 11 nucleotides agree with TRBD1. The germline CDR1 and CDR2 sequences are SGHVS and FQNEAQ. V was clipped by 2 bases and J by 3 bases; unmatched bases: 3. The CDR3 runs 15 residues. CDR3 amino acids: CASSLLGTGGYEQYF. The CDR3 DNA is TGTGCCAGCAGCTTACTAGGGACAGGGGGCTACGAGCAGTACTTC.

This clone came up a few times. Germline and junction disagree at one end, which may indicate a read error. This rearrangement joins TRBV7-7 to TRBJ2-5, with 8 bases that match TRBD2. Germline V CDR1 and CDR2: SSHAT, FNYEAQ (reference sequence). The CDR3 covers 16 residues. The CDR3 region is CASSLIGGVGQETQYF. Here the CDR3 DNA reads TGTGCTAGCAGCTTAATCGGGGGGGTCGGCCAAGAGACCCAGTACTTC.

This clone was detected only a few times. This chain joins TRBV19 and TRBJ1-1, with D hard to call. Germline CDR1 LNHDA, CDR2 SQIVND (reference sequence). With 5 bases removed from V and 3 bases from J, the gap between germline ends came to 10 bases. This CDR3 has 13 residues. In nucleotides, the CDR3 is TGTGCCAGTAGTCCCGTCGGTTACACTGAAGCTTTCTTT. Its translation is CASSPVGYTEAFF.

This clone occurred a few times. The rearrangement joins TRBV25-1 to TRBJ2-1; 14 nucleotides match TRBD2. The V and J ends lost 2 bases and 8 bases, in that order; junction bases with no gene match: 5. CDR1 and CDR2 (germline): MGHDK, SYGVNS. This CDR3 contains 16 residues. CDR3 DNA sequence: TGTGCCAGCAGTGAACTGACTAGCGGGAGGGAGGATGAGCAGTTCTTC. Its protein is CASSELTSGREDEQFF.

The chain couples TRBV2 to TRBJ2-2; D perhaps matches TRBD2 (5 bases). The germline V and J ends were trimmed by 1 base and 9 bases, with 6 bases remaining between them. In germline, CDR1 is SNHLY, CDR2 FYNNEI. The CDR3 spans 12 residues. CDR3 amino acids: CASSEGGRELFF. The CDR3 DNA reads as TGTGCCAGCAGTGAAGGCGGGCGGGAGCTGTTTTTT.

In its sample, this clone was seen a few times. The V call is TRBV5-1, the J call TRBJ2-1, with 8 positions matching TRBD2. CDR1 SGHRS and CDR2 YFSETQ come from the germline V gene. The V segment lost 4 bases and the J segment 8 bases; nucleotides outside the gene matches: 11. The CDR3 spans 15 residues. The CDR3 spells CASSLGTSGDHEQFF. The CDR3 DNA sequence: TGCGCCAGCAGCCTCGGGACTAGTGGCGATCATGAGCAGTTCTTC.

V gene TRBV7-9 combines with J gene TRBJ2-5; 7 bases fit TRBD1. Germline V gene sequence: CDR1 SEHNR, CDR2 FQNEAQ (reference sequence). Losses at the gene ends were 7 bases for V and 4 bases for J; bases not matched to a gene: 18. This CDR3 is 17 amino acids long. The CDR3 DNA sequence: TGTGCCAGCACCTCGGGACAGCGAATTCATTTCCCAGAGACCCAGTACTTC. It codes for CASTSGQRIHFPETQYF.

V usage is TRBV6-1 and J usage is TRBJ1-1; unclear D gene. This CDR3 contains 11 residues. Germline assignment: CDR1 MNHNS and CDR2 SASEGT. V was shortened by 6 bases and J by 7 bases, with 9 bases between the two germline ends. The CDR3 DNA reads TGTGCCAGCAGACCCCGGGATGAAGCTTTCTTT. The encoded protein is CASRPRDEAFF.

This sequence joins TRBV6-1 and TRBJ1-5; a possible D gene is TRBD1 (6 bases). V lost 6 bases to trimming and J lost 3 bases, with 9 bases between them. Germline V gives CDR1 MNHNS, CDR2 SASEGT. The CDR3 has 13 amino acids. Written as DNA, the CDR3 is TGTGCCAGCAGCGGACAGCACAATCAGCCCCAGCATTTT. Encoded protein: CASSGQHNQPQHF.

This clone was detected only a few times. The V gene is TRBV5-4, the J gene TRBJ2-1; 11 bases line up with TRBD2. J gave up 6 bases and V 3 bases, and 5 bases lay outside the gene matches. Germline V CDR1 and CDR2: SGHNT, YYREEE (reference sequence). The CDR3 consists of 15 residues. The chain's CDR3 is CASSSGTSGSNEQFF. DNA of the CDR3: TGTGCCAGCAGCTCCGGGACTAGCGGAAGCAATGAGCAGTTCTTC.

The CDR3 coding sequence is TGTGCCAGCAGCGCCGAGAATGAGCAGTTCTTC. It is translated as CASSAENEQFF. The V and J genes are TRBV9 and TRBJ2-1; D remains unclear. The V gene lost 3 bases and the J gene lost 7 bases, with 5 bases spanning the gap. Germline loops: CDR1 SGDLS, CDR2 YYNGEE. This CDR3 has 11 residues.

The gene calls are TRBV30 and TRBJ1-4, with a weak D call TRBD1 (5 bases). The CDR3 covers 16 residues. V lost 2 bases and J lost 7, with 20 bases in between. Germline values: CDR1 GTSNPN, CDR2 SVGIG (reference sequence). The CDR3 DNA reads TGTGCCTGGAGTTTGGTGGGCAGCGTCGGGGGTGAAAAACTGTTTTTT. Protein sequence: CAWSLVGSVGGEKLFF.

The rearrangement uses TRBV7-9 and TRBJ2-7; TRBD2 aligns across 14 bases. The CDR3 length is 16 residues. Looked up from germline, CDR1 is SEHNR and CDR2 is FQNEAQ (reference sequence). With 4 bases clipped from V and 4 bases from J, the junction kept 6 bases outside the gene matches. In nucleotides, the CDR3 is TGTGCCAGCAGCTCAGGGACTAGCGGGAGATTGTACGAGCAGTACTTC. This translates into CASSSGTSGRLYEQYF.

This clone was counted a few times. J is TRBJ2-3 and V is TRBV7-2; maybe TRBD2 (5 bases). The germline V and J ends were trimmed by 5 bases and 8 bases, with 17 bases remaining between them. The CDR3 sequence is 14 residues long. Per the germline V gene, CDR1 is SGHTA and CDR2 is FQGNSA. CDR3: CASSDMRAPGTQYF. In nucleotides, the CDR3 is TGTGCCAGCAGCGACATGAGGGCGCCGGGTACGCAGTATTTT.

This clone appeared a few times. CDR3 sequence: CASSLAGTSGYNEQFF. The CDR3, as DNA: TGTGCCAGCAGCTTGGCCGGGACTAGCGGCTACAATGAGCAGTTCTTC. The chain carries TRBV5-6 and TRBJ2-1, with 11 bases identical to TRBD2. The CDR3 consists of 16 residues. From germline, CDR1 is SGHDT and CDR2 YYEEEE. V trimming: 0 bases; J trimming: 3 bases; junction bases outside the gene matches: 2.